This TCR beta chain is drawn from a study of cytomegalovirus exposure and HLA in healthy donors. Study-level points and caveats: Researchers catalogued some 160 TCR beta chains as cytomegalovirus-associated. TCR beta sequences numbering fewer than 20,000 were associated with HLA alleles at 0.05 false discovery rate in a later analysis. An analysis was carried out later, and it reportedly showed fewer N-insertions in an Asian-associated ancestry cluster than the approximately 610-donor mean.

PCR used 60 Vbeta primers and 13 Jbeta primers. Generated by immunoSEQ multiplex PCR, the TCRdb table keeps only in-frame clones and is missing some. Recorded for this sample: around 75,000 clones. Unmatched junction bases numbered 4, after V lost 1 base and J lost 6 bases. The germline CDR1 and CDR2 sequences are SGHNT and YYREEE (reference sequence). The CDR3 loop spans 13 amino acids. With regard to this clone: What it recognizes is unknown.

Sequencing input: PBMCs. The receptor was derived from a woman aged 60-70 years in good health and CMV-seronegative. This sequence joins TRBV5-4 and TRBJ2-7; TRBD1 aligns across 7 bases. Here the CDR3 DNA reads TGTGCCAGCAGCTTGACAAGGACAGGCGAGCAGTACTTC. Its translation is CASSLTRTGEQYF.